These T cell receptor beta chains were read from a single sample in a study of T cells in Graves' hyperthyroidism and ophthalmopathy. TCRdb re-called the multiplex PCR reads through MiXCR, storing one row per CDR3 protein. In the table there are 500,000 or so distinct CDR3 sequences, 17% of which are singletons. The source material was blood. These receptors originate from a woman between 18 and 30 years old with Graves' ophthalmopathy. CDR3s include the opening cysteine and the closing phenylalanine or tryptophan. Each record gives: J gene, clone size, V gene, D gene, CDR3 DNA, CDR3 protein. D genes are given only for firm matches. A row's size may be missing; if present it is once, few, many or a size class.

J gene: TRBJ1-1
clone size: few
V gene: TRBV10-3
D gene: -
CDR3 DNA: TGTGCCATCAGTGCACAAGGGCCCCTTCCCTCCACTGAAGCTTTCTTT
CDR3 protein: CAISAQGPLPSTEAFF

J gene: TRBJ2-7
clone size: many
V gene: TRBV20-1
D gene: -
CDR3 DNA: TGCAGTGGAGGCACGGCCTACGAGCAGTACTTC
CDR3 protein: CSGGTAYEQYF

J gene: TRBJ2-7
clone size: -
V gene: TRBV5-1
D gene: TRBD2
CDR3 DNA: TGCGCCAGCAGCTTGGGACTAGCGGGAGGGCCCAACCCCAGCGAGCAGTACTTC
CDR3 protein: CASSLGLAGGPNPSEQYF

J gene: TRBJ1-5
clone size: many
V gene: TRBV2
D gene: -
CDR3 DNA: TGTGCCAGCAGAGACACAGGGTTCGTTCAGCCCCAGCATTTT
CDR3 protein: CASRDTGFVQPQHF

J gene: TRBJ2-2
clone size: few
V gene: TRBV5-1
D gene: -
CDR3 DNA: TGCGCCAGCAGTTTTGGGACGGACGGGGAGCTGTTTTTT
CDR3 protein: CASSFGTDGELFF

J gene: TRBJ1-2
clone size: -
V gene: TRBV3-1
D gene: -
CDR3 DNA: TGTGCCAGCAGCCAGGGACGGAGCCCCTATGGCTACACCTTC
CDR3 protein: CASSQGRSPYGYTF

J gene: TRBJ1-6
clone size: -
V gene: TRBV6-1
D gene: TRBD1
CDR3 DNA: TGTGCCAGAAGAGACAGAGACAGGGAAGCAGGAAATTCACCCCTCCACTTT
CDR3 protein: CARRDRDREAGNSPLHF

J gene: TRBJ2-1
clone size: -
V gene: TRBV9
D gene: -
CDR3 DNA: TGTGCCAGCAGCGTAGCTTTGCGCTCCTACAATGAGCAGTTCTTC
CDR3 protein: CASSVALRSYNEQFF

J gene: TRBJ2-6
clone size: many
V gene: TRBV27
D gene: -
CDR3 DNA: TGTGCCAGCAGCGACATCGAACGCTCTGGGGCCAACGTCCTGACTTTC
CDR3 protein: CASSDIERSGANVLTF

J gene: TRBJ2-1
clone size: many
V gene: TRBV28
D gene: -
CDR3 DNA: TGTGCCAGCAGCCCCCGGACGGTAGTCTCCTACAATGAGCAGTTCTTC
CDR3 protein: CASSPRTVVSYNEQFF

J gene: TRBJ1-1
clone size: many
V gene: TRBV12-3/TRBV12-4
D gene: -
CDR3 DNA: TGTGCCAGCAGACAAAAACGTGGCATGAACACTGAAGCTTTCTTT
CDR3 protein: CASRQKRGMNTEAFF

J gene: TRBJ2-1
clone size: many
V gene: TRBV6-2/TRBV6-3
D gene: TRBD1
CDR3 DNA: TGTGCCAGCAGTCTCACAGGGGGACAGGGGCAGTTCTTC
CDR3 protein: CASSLTGGQGQFF

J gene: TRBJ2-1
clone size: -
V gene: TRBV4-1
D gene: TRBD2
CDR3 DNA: TGCGCCAGCAGCCAAGAGAAGGGAGCGGGAGGGCTAGTTTACTACAATGAGCAGTTCTTC
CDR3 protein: CASSQEKGAGGLVYYNEQFF

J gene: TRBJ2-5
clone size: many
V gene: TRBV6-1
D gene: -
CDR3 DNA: TGTGCCAGCAGTACTTGGGGCCAGTGGGAGACCCAGTACTTC
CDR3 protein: CASSTWGQWETQYF

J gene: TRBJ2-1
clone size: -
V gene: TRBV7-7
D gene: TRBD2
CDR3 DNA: TGTGCTAGCAGCCATCGACTAGCCCCCTACAATGAGCAGTTCTTC
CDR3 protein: CASSHRLAPYNEQFF

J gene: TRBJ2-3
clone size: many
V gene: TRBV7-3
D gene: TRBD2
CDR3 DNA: TGTGCCAGCAGCTTAGTAAGCGGGGGAGGTGATACGCAGTATTTT
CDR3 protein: CASSLVSGGGDTQYF

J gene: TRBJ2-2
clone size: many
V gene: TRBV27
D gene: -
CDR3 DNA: TGTGCCAGCGGCCGGGGGAATCTTTTCACCGGGGAGCTGTTTTTT
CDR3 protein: CASGRGNLFTGELFF

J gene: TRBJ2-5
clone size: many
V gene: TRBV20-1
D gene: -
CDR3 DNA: TGCAGTGCTAGAGCGGGCTTAGAGACCCAGTACTTC
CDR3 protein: CSARAGLETQYF

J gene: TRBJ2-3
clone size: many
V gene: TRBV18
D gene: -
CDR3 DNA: TGTGCCAGCTCACCACCCATTGTTACAGATACGCAGTATTTT
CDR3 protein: CASSPPIVTDTQYF

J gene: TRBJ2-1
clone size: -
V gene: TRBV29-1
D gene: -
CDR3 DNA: TGCAGCGTTGAAGTAGAGCTGACAGCGTGGAATGAGCAGTTCTTC
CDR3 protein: CSVEVELTAWNEQFF

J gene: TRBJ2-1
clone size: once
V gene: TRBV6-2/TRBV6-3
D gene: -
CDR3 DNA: TGTGCCAGCAGATTAAGGGGGGGGCCCAACAATGAGCAGTTCTTC
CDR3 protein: CASRLRGGPNNEQFF

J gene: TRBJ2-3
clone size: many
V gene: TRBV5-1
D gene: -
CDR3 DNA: TGCGCCAGCAGCGGGGGACCGACAAGGACAGATACGCAGTATTTT
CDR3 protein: CASSGGPTRTDTQYF

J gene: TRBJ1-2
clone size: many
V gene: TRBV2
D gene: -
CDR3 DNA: TGTGCCAGCAGCGAACAGGGAGTCTATGGCTACACCTTC
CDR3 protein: CASSEQGVYGYTF

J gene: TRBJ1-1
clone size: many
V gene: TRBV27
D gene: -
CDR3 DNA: TGTGCCAGCATTCGGGGTGGTGAAGCTTTCTTT
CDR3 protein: CASIRGGEAFF

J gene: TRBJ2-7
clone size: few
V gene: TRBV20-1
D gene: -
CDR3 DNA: TGCAGTGCCGTACCTCGACTGGTGTCCTACGAGCAGTACTTC
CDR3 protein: CSAVPRLVSYEQYF

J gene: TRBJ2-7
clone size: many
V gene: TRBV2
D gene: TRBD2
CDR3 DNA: TGTGCCAGCAGTCCCGAACTAGCGGGGGACCCCTACGAGCAGTACTTC
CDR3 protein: CASSPELAGDPYEQYF

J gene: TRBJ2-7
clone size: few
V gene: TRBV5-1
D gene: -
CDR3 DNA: TGCGCCAGCAGCTTGGCCAGTTACTACGAGCAGTACTTC
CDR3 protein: CASSLASYYEQYF

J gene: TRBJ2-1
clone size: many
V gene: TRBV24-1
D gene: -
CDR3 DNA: TGTGCCACCAGTGATTGGGGGTCCTACAATGAGCAGTTCTTC
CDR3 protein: CATSDWGSYNEQFF

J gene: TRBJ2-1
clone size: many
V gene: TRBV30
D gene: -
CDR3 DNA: TGTGCCTGGAGTGACTACAATGAGCAGTTCTTC
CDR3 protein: CAWSDYNEQFF

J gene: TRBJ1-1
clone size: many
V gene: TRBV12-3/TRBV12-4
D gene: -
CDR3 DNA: TGTGCCAGCAGTGACACTGGGGGGACTGAAGCTTTCTTT
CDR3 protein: CASSDTGGTEAFF

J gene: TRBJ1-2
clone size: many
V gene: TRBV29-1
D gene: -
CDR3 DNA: TGCAGCGTTGGTGACAGCCCGAGAGATGGCTACACCTTC
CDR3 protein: CSVGDSPRDGYTF